The subject of this entry is one T cell receptor beta chain. Its antigen is still unknown. This specimen belongs to a study of cytomegalovirus exposure and HLA in healthy donors. Findings and caveats of the study: Immune exposure information available was restricted to CMV serostatus. Reports showed the classifier diagnosing cytomegalovirus status with high specificity and sensitivity. Most subjects' HLA-A and HLA-B alleles were reportedly predicted from TCR beta sequences. Earlier results showed most TCR beta V segments being productive about 87% or about 30% of the time.

CDR1 and CDR2 from the germline V gene are MDHEN and SYDVKM. V was clipped by 6 bases and J by 5 bases; unmatched bases: 18. The CDR3 sequence is 19 residues long. 60 Vbeta and 13 Jbeta primers were used in PCR. The method was immunoSEQ multiplex PCR; TCRdb's version includes in-frame clones alone and lacks a portion of them. The sample lists 200,000 to 250,000 clones; around 85% were seen once. Sequenced sample: PBMCs. This sequence was found in a human donor in good health. The chain joins TRBV28 to TRBJ2-5; 13 bases are a match to TRBD2. CDR3 nucleotides: TGTGCCAGCAGCCAGACCCCGGGACTAGCGGGAACGGGTGGGGAGACCCAGTACTTC. It codes for CASSQTPGLAGTGGETQYF.